This TCR beta chain was found in a study of glioma-infiltrating T cells after dendritic cell vaccination. Profiled with immunoSEQ multiplex PCR; TCRdb holds only in-frame clones, not every one. The repertoire has about 90,000 clones, roughly 87% of them found once; the top ten carry less than 7.5%. Germline CDR1 reads SGHNT; CDR2 reads YYREEE (reference sequence). The CDR3 is 13 amino acids. Trimming stripped 2 bases from V and 8 bases from J, with 13 bases between. Time point given: after dendritic cell vaccination, including at tumor progression/relapse. The specimen comprised blood, sampled after dendritic cell vaccination. The chain carries TRBV5-4 and TRBJ1-1; D perhaps matches TRBD1 (5 bases). The receptor was derived from a human donor with glioblastoma. CDR3 amino acids: CASSLGEHSEAFF. The CDR3, as DNA: TGTGCCAGCAGCTTAGGGGAACACTCGGAAGCTTTCTTT.